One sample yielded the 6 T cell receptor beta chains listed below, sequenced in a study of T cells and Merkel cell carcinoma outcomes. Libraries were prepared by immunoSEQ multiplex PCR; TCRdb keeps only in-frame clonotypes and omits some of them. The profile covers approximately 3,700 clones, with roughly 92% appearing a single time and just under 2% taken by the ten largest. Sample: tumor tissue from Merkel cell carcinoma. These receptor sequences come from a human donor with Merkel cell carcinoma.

In nucleotides, the CDR3 is TGTGCCAGCAGCGCCGGGACAGGACGAAGTGAAAAACTGTTTTTT. Amino acid sequence: CASSAGTGRSEKLFF. This chain uses TRBV5-4 with TRBJ1-4; 8 bases line up with TRBD1. V gave up 4 bases and J gave up 7 bases; unmatched junction bases: 9. There are 15 residues in the CDR3. Germline V lookup: CDR1 SGHNT, CDR2 YYREEE (reference sequence).

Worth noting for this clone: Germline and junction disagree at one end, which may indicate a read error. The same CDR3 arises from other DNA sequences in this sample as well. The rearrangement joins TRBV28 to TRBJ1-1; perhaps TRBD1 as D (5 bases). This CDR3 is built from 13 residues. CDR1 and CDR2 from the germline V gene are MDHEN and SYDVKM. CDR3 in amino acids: CASRFPKDTEAFF. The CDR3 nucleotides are TGTGCCAGCAGGTTCCCTAAGGACACTGAAGCCTTCTTT.

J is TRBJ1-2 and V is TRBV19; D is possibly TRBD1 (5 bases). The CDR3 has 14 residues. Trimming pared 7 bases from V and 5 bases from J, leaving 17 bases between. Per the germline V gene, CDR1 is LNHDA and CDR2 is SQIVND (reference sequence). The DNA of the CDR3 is TGTGCCAGTAATTCGGGGCCATCCCAGTATGGCTACACCTTC. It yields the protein CASNSGPSQYGYTF.

The CDR3 is CASSKASVGTTNEKLFF. Here the CDR3 DNA reads TGTGCCAGCAGCAAAGCGTCTGTGGGGACAACTAATGAAAAACTGTTTTTT. This chain connects TRBV21-1 to TRBJ1-4. TRBV21-1 is reported as a pseudogene. The CDR3 length is 17 residues.

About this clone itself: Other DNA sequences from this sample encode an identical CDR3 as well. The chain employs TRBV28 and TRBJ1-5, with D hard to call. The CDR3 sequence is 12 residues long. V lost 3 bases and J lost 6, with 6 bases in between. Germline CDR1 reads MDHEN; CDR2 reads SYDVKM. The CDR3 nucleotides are TGTGCCAGCAGTTTCTGGGGTCAGCCCCAGCATTTT. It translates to CASSFWGQPQHF.

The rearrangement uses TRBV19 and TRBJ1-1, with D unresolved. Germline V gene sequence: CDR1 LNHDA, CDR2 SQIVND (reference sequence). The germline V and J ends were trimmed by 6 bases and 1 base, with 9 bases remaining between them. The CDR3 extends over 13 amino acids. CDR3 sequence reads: CASRNGPNTEAFF. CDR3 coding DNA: TGTGCCAGTAGGAACGGGCCGAACACTGAAGCTTTCTTT.